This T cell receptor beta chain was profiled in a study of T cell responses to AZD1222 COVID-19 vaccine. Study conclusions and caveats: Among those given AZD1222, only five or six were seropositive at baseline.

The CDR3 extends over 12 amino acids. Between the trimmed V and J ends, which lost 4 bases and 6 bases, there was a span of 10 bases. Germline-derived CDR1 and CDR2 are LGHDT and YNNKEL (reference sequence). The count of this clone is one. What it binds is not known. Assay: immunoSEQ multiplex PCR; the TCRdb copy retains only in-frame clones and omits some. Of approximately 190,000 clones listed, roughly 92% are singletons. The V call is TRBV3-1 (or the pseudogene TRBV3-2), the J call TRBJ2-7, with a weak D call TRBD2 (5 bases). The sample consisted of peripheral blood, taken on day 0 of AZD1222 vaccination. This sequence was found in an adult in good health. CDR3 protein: CASSPGSIEQYF. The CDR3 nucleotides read TGTGCCAGCAGCCCTGGGAGTATCGAGCAGTACTTC.